This T cell receptor (beta chain) was recovered during a study of blood T cell repertoires in COVID-19. Study information: Acute-phase and convalescent COVID-19 samples originated in the United States, Italy and Spain. Nucleic acid was either cDNA or gDNA, and it came from T cells, B-cell-depleted T cells, or PBMCs.

This CDR3 contains 14 residues. Trimming removed 6 bases from V and 4 bases from J; junction bases left unmatched: 8. Germline V gives CDR1 MNHEY, CDR2 SVGAGI. How the authors handled the data: By means of reference gene primer amplification, nucleated cell counts were estimated. TCRdb's copy holds only in-frame clones and misses some; the assay was immunoSEQ multiplex PCR. Clone size and the V and J calls come from that table; the DNA yielded D and trimming. In the table there are some 260,000 clones, about 88% of which are singletons. The sequencing sample was made of peripheral blood. The sequence was collected from a woman in her 40s who had recovered from COVID-19. This chain links TRBV6-5 with TRBJ1-2; 7 positions match TRBD1. The DNA for the CDR3 is TGTGCCAGCAGCCACCGGGACAGAGTCTATGGCTACACCTTC. Amino acids: CASSHRDRVYGYTF.